This T cell receptor beta chain was identified in a study of shared clonotypes between healthy human individuals. Germline assignment: CDR1 SGHDT and CDR2 YYEEEE. The CDR3 contains 14 residues. The germline V and J ends were trimmed by 1 base and 1 base, with 5 bases remaining between them. Assay: immunoSEQ multiplex PCR; the TCRdb copy retains only in-frame clones and omits some. The sample includes some 1.5 million clones, 98% seen only once; the top ten take less than 0.55%. V and J are TRBV5-6 and TRBJ2-2; D gene unclear. This receptor was taken from a man aged 25 to 45 in good health. Source material: naive CD4+ T cells sorted from blood. The subset denotes: CD45RA+ positively selected. The chain's CDR3 is CASSLPGNTGELFF. In nucleotides, the CDR3 is TGTGCCAGCAGCTTGCCGGGGAACACCGGGGAGCTGTTTTTT.